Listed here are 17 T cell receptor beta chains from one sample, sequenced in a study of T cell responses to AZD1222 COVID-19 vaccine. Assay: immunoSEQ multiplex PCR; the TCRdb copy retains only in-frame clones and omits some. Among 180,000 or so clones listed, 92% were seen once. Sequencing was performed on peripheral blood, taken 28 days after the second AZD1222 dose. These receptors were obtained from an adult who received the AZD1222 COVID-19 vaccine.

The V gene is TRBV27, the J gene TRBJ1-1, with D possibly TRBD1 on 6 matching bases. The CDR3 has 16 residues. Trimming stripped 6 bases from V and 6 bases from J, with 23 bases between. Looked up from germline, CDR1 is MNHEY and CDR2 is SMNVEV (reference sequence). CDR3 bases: TGTGCCAGCAGGGCCCTCCTAAGGGACACACGGGCTGAAGCTTTCTTT. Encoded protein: CASRALLRDTRAEAFF.

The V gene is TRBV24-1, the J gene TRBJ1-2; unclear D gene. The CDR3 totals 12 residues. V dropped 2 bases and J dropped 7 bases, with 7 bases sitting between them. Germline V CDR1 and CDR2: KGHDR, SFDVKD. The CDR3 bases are TGTGCCACCAGTGATTCGATCGGTGGCTACACCTTC. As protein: CATSDSIGGYTF.

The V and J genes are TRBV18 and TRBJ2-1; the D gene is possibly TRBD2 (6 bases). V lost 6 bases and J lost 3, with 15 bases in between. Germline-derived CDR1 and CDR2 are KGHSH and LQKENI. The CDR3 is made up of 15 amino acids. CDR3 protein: CASSSSGPVYNEQFF. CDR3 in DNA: TGTGCCAGCTCCTCGAGCGGGCCCGTCTACAATGAGCAGTTCTTC.

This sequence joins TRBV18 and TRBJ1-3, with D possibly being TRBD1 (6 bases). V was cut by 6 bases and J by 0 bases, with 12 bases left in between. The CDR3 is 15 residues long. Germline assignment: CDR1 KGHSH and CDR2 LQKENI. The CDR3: CASSQAGASGNTIYF. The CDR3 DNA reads TGTGCCAGCTCCCAGGCGGGGGCCTCTGGAAACACCATATATTTT.

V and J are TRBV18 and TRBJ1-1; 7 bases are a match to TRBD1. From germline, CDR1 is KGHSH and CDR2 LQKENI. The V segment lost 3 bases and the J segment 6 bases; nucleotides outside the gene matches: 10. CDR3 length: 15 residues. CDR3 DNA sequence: TGTGCCAGCTCACCCAGACAGGGCCGGATCGCTGAAGCTTTCTTT. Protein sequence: CASSPRQGRIAEAFF.

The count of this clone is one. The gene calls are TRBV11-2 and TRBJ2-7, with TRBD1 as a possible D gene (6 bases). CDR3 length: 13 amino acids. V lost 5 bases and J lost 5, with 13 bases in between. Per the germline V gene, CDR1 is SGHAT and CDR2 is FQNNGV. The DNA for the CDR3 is TGTGCCAGCAGCCCTAAAGGGGGTCACGAGCAGTACTTC. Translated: CASSPKGGHEQYF.

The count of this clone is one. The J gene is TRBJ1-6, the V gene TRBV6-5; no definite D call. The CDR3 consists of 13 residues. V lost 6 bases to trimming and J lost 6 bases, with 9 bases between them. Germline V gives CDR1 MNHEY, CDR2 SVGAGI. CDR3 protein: CASRYTGNSPLHF. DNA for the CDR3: TGTGCCAGCAGATATACGGGTAATTCACCCCTCCACTTT.

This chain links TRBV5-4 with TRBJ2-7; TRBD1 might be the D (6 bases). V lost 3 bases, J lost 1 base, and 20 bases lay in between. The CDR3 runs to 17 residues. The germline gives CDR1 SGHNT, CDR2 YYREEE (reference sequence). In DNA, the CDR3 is TGTGCCAGCAGCTGGGCAACTGGGACGGACAGTTCCTACGAGCAGTACTTC. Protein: CASSWATGTDSSYEQYF.

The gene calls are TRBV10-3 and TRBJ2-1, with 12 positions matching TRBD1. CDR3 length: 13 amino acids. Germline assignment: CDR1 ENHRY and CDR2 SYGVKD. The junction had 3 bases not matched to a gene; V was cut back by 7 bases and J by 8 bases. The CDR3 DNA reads TGTGCCATCACGGGACAGGGGGCCCATGAGCAGTTCTTC. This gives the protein CAITGQGAHEQFF.

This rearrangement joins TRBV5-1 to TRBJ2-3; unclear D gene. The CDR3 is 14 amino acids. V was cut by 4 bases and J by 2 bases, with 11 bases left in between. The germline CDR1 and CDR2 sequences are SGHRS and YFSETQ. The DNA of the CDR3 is TGCGCCAGCAGCCCCAGTGTGACCACAGATACGCAGTATTTT. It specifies CASSPSVTTDTQYF.

Written as DNA, the CDR3 is TGTGCCAGCAGTCAGCGACAGGAGAATCAGCCCCAGCATTTT. This translates into CASSQRQENQPQHF. The gene calls are TRBV6-6 and TRBJ1-5; a possible D gene is TRBD1 (6 bases). Looked up from germline, CDR1 is MNHNY and CDR2 is SVGAGI (reference sequence). The germline V and J ends were trimmed by 5 bases and 4 bases, with 12 bases remaining between them. The CDR3 sequence is 14 residues long.

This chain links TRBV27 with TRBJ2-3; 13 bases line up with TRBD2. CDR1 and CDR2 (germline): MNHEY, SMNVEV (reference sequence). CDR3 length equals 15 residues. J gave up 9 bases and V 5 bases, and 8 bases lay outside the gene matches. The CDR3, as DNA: TGTGCCAGCAGTCCAACTAGCGGGAGGGGTTACACGCAGTATTTT. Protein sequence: CASSPTSGRGYTQYF.

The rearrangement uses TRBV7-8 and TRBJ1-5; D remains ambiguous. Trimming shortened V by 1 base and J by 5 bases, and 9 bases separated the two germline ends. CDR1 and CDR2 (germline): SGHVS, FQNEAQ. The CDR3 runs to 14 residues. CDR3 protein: CASSLGADHQPQHF. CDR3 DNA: TGTGCCAGCAGCTTAGGGGCCGACCATCAGCCCCAGCATTTT.

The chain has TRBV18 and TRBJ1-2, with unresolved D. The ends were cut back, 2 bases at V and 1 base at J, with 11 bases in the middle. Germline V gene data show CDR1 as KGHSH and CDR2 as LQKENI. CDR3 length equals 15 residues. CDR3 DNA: TGTGCCAGCTCACCAGTAGGGAGCGGTAACTATGGCTACACCTTC. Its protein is CASSPVGSGNYGYTF.

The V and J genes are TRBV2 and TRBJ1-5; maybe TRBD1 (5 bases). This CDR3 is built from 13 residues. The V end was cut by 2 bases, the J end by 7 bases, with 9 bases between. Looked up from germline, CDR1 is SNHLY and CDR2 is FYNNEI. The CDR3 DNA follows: TGTGCCAGCAGTGAACCAGGGTACCAGCCCCAGCATTTT. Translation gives CASSEPGYQPQHF.

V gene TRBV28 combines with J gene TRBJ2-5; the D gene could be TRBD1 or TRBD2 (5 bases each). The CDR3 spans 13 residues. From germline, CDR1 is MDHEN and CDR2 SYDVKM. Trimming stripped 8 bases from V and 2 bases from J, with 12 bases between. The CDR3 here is CASRPGRQETQYF. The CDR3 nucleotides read TGTGCCAGCCGGCCGGGACGGCAAGAGACCCAGTACTTC.

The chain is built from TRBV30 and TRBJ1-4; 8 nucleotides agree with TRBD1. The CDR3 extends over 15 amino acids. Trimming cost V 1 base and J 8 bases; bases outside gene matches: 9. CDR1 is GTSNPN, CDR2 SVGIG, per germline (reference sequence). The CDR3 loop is CAWSARTGSLEKLFF. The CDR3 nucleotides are TGTGCCTGGAGTGCCCGGACAGGGTCCCTCGAAAAACTGTTTTTT.